This T cell receptor beta chain was captured by sequencing in a study of shared clonotypes between healthy human individuals (dated by TCRdb to about 2020). Some background on the complete study: A couple of women and a few men aged 18 to 49 years were included in the cohort. Different laboratories and diverse techniques were used to prepare libraries and sequence TCR repertoires, to increase sequencing depth and limit assay-specific biases. Each donor's leukapheresis produced roughly between roughly 0.85 and 9 billion PBMCs. To estimate repertoire size and how much clonotypes are shared between individuals, the study performed deep sequencing of blood TCR repertoires from a handful of healthy adults. Per donor, three plates each were used for CD4 naive and CD4 memory, two for CD8 naive, and one for CD8 memory. Points the paper makes about the study in general: Compared with non-shared clonotypes, the clonotypes found in all four sorted-subset donors had higher generation probabilities. Pairwise subsampling indicated that sequencing depth was expected to affect the degree of clonotype sharing among donors. Naive subsets generally had larger estimated clonotype richness than memory subsets did. Incomplete sequencing was indicated by rarefaction of sorted-subset datasets, despite the large sequencing depth. The genetic and exposure-history diversity represented was limited by the small number of donors. Sampling was restricted to blood, and TCR repertoires in tissues likely differ from the TCR repertoires found in blood. Across a handful of donors, 4.5% to 6.5% of naive CD4, around 3.5% of naive CD8, 2.3% of memory CD4, and 0.4% of memory CD8 clonotypes were shared.

As to this clone: The clone's antigen remains unknown. It has no much larger one-base neighbor in the sample; base qualities were not kept.

Using the deep immunoSEQ assay, TCR CDR3 regions were amplified from genomic DNA by multiplex PCR. Extracted genomic DNA from each cell subset was spread evenly across all wells of several immunoSEQ 96-well plates, with each plate serving as a replicate. For sorted subsets, about 200 ng genomic DNA, equal to tens of thousands of T cell genomes, was loaded into each replicate PCR. Purified libraries were measured with a Qubit 3.0 fluorometer, size-checked on a Bioanalyzer 2100, and measured again with the KAPA Library Quantification kit. Each immunoSEQ 96-well plate was sequenced on its own single-read 150-cycle Illumina NextSeq 550 flow cell. Per the original workflow: Because the immunoSEQ output included only junctional sequences and no quality scores, the filtering could not be the same as the filtering used for full-length reads. Sequences were annotated with PyIR, a Python wrapper for IgBLAST v1.9, and V/J genes and CDR3 were assigned using IMGT germline references. Reads were filtered out if the reads had weak V/J assignments (E-value above 1e-6), no CDR3, stop codons, out-of-frame junctions, or ambiguous translated residues. A V3J clonotype was defined by an identical inferred V gene, J gene, and CDR3 amino acid sequence. To compute the percentage overlap between repertoires, the number of shared unique clonotypes was divided by the size of the smaller repertoire. Repertoire richness was assessed with RTK rarefaction, the Chao1 estimator, and Recon v2.1 estimates of unobserved clonotypes. Generation probabilities for all TCRbeta clonotypes obtained by the gDNA method from a handful of donors were computed using OLGA. TCRdb re-hosts the immuneACCESS table, in-frame sequences only. Its copies lack some clones; in the studies checked, an unresolved V gene accounts for under half of them, and the cause for the rest is not known. D and trimming come from the DNA, and the V and J calls and clone size come from that table. A total of hundreds of thousands of clones appear in this sample, less than 98% of them only once. About 0.06% of the sample is taken by the ten largest.

Healthy HIV-negative adults with no recently reported acute infections or vaccinations were included as donors. Every donor was a Caucasian adult residing in Nashville, Tennessee, USA. CD4+ T cells were enriched by magnetic negative selection; naive cells were then positively selected on CD45RA, and the negative fraction formed the memory subset. Blood was obtained by leukapheresis, after which PBMCs were separated by Ficoll-Histopaque density gradient centrifugation and cryopreserved in liquid nitrogen vapor phase. Purity and quantity of every magnetically sorted T cell population were checked by analytical flow cytometry. Each sorted fraction had its genomic DNA isolated and then quantified by UV absorbance on a Nanodrop 2000c. Sequencing input: naive CD4+ T cells sorted from blood. In light of the paper, this sample's cell subset or site label describes: CD45RA+ positively selected. The sequence came from a woman in her twenties or thirties in good health.

The DNA sequence is TGTGCCAGTAGTATAGATCTGCGGGATTCCTACAATGAGCAGTTCTTC. Its translation is CASSIDLRDSYNEQFF. The sequence is built from TRBV19 and TRBJ2-1, with TRBD2 perhaps the D gene, on 6 matching bases. The germline V gene encodes CDR1 LNHDA and CDR2 SQIVND (reference sequence). V sheds 0 bases and J sheds 1 base, leaving 10 bases between their ends. The CDR3 has 16 amino acids, counting the end cysteine and phenylalanine. The read is trimmed to its CDR3 DNA, 48 bases read in frame from base 1.